The T cell receptor beta chain described here comes from a study of cytomegalovirus exposure and HLA in healthy donors. Concerning this clone: The antigen is not known.

Unmatched junction bases numbered 2, after V lost 1 base and J lost 8 bases. The CDR3 runs to 14 residues. Germline assignment: CDR1 SGHRS and CDR2 YFSETQ. Overall study findings and caveats: Published work reported that the classifier diagnosed cytomegalovirus status with high specificity and sensitivity. Rarity held for most TCR sequences, but there were some public TCRs that occurred in many donors.

13 Jbeta primers and 60 Vbeta primers were used for the PCR. In the original processing: Unique TCR beta chains totaled some 81 million in a later count, with roughly 11 million of them shared. This table comes from immunoSEQ multiplex PCR, and its TCRdb copy is limited to in-frame clones, with some not included. Clone size and the V and J calls come from that table; the DNA yielded D and trimming. The data contain roughly 100,000 clones, around 75% of them seen just once; the ten biggest clones take up 6.9%. This chain links TRBV5-1 with TRBJ1-6, with 8 bases fitting TRBD1. This TCR was sampled from a man aged 30-40 years in good health and CMV-seropositive. The material sequenced was PBMCs. The CDR3 DNA is TGCGCCAGCAGCTTGAACAGGGGGGATTCACCCCTCCACTTT. It translates to CASSLNRGDSPLHF.